This entry concerns a single T cell receptor (beta chain). Its matching antigen is unknown. V was trimmed by 2 bases and J by 0 bases, leaving 11 bases between them. The CDR3 has 16 amino acids. Per the germline V gene, CDR1 is SGHAT and CDR2 is FQNNGV. The sample belongs to a study of shared clonotypes between healthy human individuals. The study's findings and limits: Donor clonotype sharing was expected to depend on sequencing depth.

This table comes from immunoSEQ multiplex PCR, and its TCRdb copy is limited to in-frame clones, with some not included. The data show around 1.9 million clones, approximately 94% seen once. Only CD45RO-negative cells positively selected for CCR7 counted as naive CD8 cells, so terminally differentiated effector memory CD45RA+ cells were excluded. The genes are TRBV11-2 and TRBJ1-5, with a weak D call TRBD1 (6 bases). The TCR was taken from a man between 18 and 29 years old in good health. Some clones in this sample may be carry-over from other donors' samples. Sequencing was performed on naive CD8+ T cells from PBMCs. CDR3 in DNA: TGTGCCAGCAGCTTAAACGGGGGCCCTAGCAATCAGCCCCAGCATTTT. Translating it yields CASSLNGGPSNQPQHF.